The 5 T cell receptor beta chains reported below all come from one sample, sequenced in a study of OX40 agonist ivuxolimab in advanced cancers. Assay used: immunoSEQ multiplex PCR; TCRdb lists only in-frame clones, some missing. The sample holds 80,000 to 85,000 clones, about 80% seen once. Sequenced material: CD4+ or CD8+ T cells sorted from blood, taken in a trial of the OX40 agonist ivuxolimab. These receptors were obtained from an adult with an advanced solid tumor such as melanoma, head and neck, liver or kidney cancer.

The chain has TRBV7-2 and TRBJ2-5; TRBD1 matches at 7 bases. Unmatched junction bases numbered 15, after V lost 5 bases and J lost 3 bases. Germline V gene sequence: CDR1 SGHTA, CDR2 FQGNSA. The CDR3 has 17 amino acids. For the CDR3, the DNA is TGTGCCAGCAGCCCACACGGACGACAGGGATTAGAAGAGACCCAGTACTTC. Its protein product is CASSPHGRQGLEETQYF.

The CDR3 is CASSLGQGYEQYF. The CDR3 DNA follows: TGTGCCAGCAGTTTAGGACAGGGTTACGAGCAGTACTTC. The chain combines TRBV28 with TRBJ2-7; 8 bases align to TRBD1. With 2 bases clipped from V and 4 bases from J, the junction kept 1 base outside the gene matches. The CDR3 consists of 13 residues. The V gene's germline CDR1 is MDHEN and CDR2 SYDVKM.

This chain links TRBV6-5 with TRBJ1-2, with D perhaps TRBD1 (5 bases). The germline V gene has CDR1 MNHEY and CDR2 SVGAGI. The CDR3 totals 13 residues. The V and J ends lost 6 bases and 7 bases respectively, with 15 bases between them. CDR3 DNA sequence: TGTGCCAGCAGCCCCGTGGGAGGGGTTGGCTACACCTTC. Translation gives CASSPVGGVGYTF.

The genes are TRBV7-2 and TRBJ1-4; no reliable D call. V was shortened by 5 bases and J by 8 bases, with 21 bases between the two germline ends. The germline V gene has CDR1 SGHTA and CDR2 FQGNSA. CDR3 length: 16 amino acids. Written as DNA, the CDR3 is TGTGCCAGCAGCCCTAGTGAACGGAGGACGAGGGAAAAACTGTTTTTT. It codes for CASSPSERRTREKLFF.

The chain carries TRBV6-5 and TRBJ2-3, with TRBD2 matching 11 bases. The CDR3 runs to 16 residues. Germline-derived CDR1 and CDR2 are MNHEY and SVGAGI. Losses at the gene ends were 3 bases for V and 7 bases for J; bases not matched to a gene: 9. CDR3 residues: CASSYALAGAFNTQYF. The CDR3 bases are TGTGCCAGCAGTTATGCACTAGCGGGAGCTTTTAATACGCAGTATTTT.